This TCR beta chain originates from a study of control samples from healthy donors and cancer patients. Germline assignment: CDR1 SNHLY and CDR2 FYNNEI. The CDR3 spans 15 residues. Trimming cost V 6 bases and J 4 bases, with 18 bases left between them. Sequencing used immunoSEQ multiplex PCR; TCRdb keeps in-frame clones, though not all of them. The table shows under 150,000 clones, with about 91% occurring only once. This TCR came from a man between 40 and 49 years old in good health. The V gene is TRBV2, the J gene TRBJ1-2, with D tentatively TRBD1 (6 bases). Sequencing was performed on blood. CDR3 in DNA: TGTGCCAGCAGCTTAAAGGGGGGCCAGGGCTATGGCTACACCTTC. As protein: CASSLKGGQGYGYTF.